Shown below are 31 T cell receptor beta chains from a single sample sequenced in a study of response to subunit inactivated influenza vaccine. TCRdb independently ran MiXCR on the RT-PCR reads; one entry per CDR3 protein. The table has 650,000 to 850,000 distinct CDR3 sequences, approximately 14% seen once. The sample here was PBMCs from blood, taken roughly 15 days before vaccination. These receptor sequences come from a man in his fifties or sixties who received an inactivated influenza vaccine.

There are many counts of this clonotype. This chain uses TRBV7-2 with TRBJ2-2; 7 nucleotides line up with TRBD2. There are 14 residues in the CDR3. Germline V gene sequence: CDR1 SGHTA, CDR2 FQGNSA. Germline trimming cut 4 bases from V and 3 bases from J; bases unmatched to any gene: 2. For the CDR3, the DNA is TGTGCCAGCAGCTGGGGGGGTGACACCGGGGAGCTGTTTTTT. It is translated as CASSWGGDTGELFF.

The sample holds many counts of this clonotype. The chain has TRBV7-3 and TRBJ1-4; D might be TRBD1 (6 bases). This CDR3 spans 13 amino acids. CDR1 SGHTA and CDR2 FQGTGA come from the germline V gene. V was pared by 5 bases and J by 7 bases, with 11 bases between. The CDR3: CASSPRGGEKLFF. The CDR3 DNA reads TGTGCCAGCAGCCCCCGAGGGGGTGAAAAACTGTTTTTT.

The chain links TRBV6-2 or TRBV6-3 to TRBJ2-7; 8 nucleotides align to TRBD1. The V gene end was trimmed by 5 bases and the J gene end by 5 bases; junction bases not matched to a gene: 8. From germline, CDR1 is MNHEY and CDR2 SVGEGT. This CDR3 is 14 amino acids long. CDR3 sequence: CASSRGTGSHEQYF. For the CDR3, the DNA is TGTGCCAGCAGTCGCGGGACAGGCAGCCACGAGCAGTACTTC.

This clonotype was seen only a few times. The chain recombines TRBV5-5 with TRBJ2-3; D is unclear. Trimming stripped 2 bases from V and 2 bases from J, with 12 bases between. Germline CDR1 reads SGHKS; CDR2 reads YYEKEE (reference sequence). The CDR3 extends over 15 amino acids. The CDR3 loop reads CASSFPRSTTDTQYF. The CDR3 nucleotides are TGTGCCAGCAGCTTTCCCAGGAGTACCACAGATACGCAGTATTTT.

The chain recombines TRBV10-3 with TRBJ2-1; TRBD1 matches at 11 bases. Trimming at V came to 3 bases and at J to 8 bases, leaving 9 bases not matched to a gene. The germline V gene encodes CDR1 ENHRY and CDR2 SYGVKD. This CDR3 has 16 amino acids. CDR3 amino acids: CAISEPGQGAGDEQFF. The CDR3 DNA reads TGTGCCATCAGTGAACCAGGACAGGGGGCTGGCGATGAGCAGTTCTTC.

V usage is TRBV10-3 and J usage is TRBJ2-2; D gene ambiguous. V was trimmed by 7 bases and J by 4 bases, leaving 7 bases between them. Germline lookup yields CDR1 ENHRY and CDR2 SYGVKD. The CDR3 runs 12 residues. CDR3 amino acids: CAIMWPTGELFF. DNA of the CDR3: TGTGCCATCATGTGGCCCACCGGGGAGCTGTTTTTT.

The V gene is TRBV28, the J gene TRBJ2-3, with 7 bases matching TRBD1. After removal of 4 bases from V and 4 bases from J, the junction contained 8 bases not matched to a gene. Germline assignment: CDR1 MDHEN and CDR2 SYDVKM. The length of the CDR3 is 15 residues. CDR3 in DNA: TGTGCCAGCAGTTCGGACAGGTGGGACGCAGATACGCAGTATTTT. The encoded protein is CASSSDRWDADTQYF.

This clonotype was counted ten times or more. The rearrangement links TRBV19 to TRBJ2-1, with 9 positions matching TRBD1. The CDR3 spans 16 residues. V lost 5 bases to trimming and J lost 3 bases; unmatched junction nucleotides: 8. The germline V gene encodes CDR1 LNHDA and CDR2 SQIVND (reference sequence). The CDR3 loop is CASSPTGTGHYNEQFF. CDR3 bases: TGTGCCAGTAGTCCGACCGGGACAGGGCACTACAATGAGCAGTTCTTC.

In its sample, this clonotype was seen many times. The V and J genes are TRBV7-2 and TRBJ1-5, with 7 bases that match TRBD1. This CDR3 has 16 amino acids. J was trimmed by 0 bases and V by 4 bases; bases with no gene match: 6. The germline CDR1 and CDR2 sequences are SGHTA and FQGNSA. This CDR3 is CASSSGQTLSNQPQHF. The CDR3 DNA reads TGTGCCAGCAGCTCGGGACAGACCCTTAGCAATCAGCCCCAGCATTTT.

This clonotype has only a few counts. This chain links TRBV12-5 with TRBJ2-1; TRBD2 agrees at 10 bases. V shed 5 bases and J 10 bases; nucleotides not matched to a gene: 8. The germline gives CDR1 LGHNT, CDR2 FRNRAP. The CDR3 covers 14 residues. The DNA of the CDR3 is TGTGCTAGTGGTCCTAGCGGGAGCCGGGCCGAGCAGTTCTTC. Translation gives CASGPSGSRAEQFF.

V is TRBV12-3 or TRBV12-4 and J is TRBJ1-1, with TRBD1 identical over 9 bases. V shed 6 bases, J shed 6 bases, and the junction held 8 bases outside the gene matches. The CDR3 is made up of 14 amino acids. This CDR3 reads CASSTGGRRAEAFF. Written as DNA, the CDR3 is TGTGCCAGCAGCACAGGGGGCAGGAGAGCTGAAGCTTTCTTT.

The table lists this clonotype with many counts. The chain is built from TRBV6-2 or TRBV6-3 and TRBJ2-1; TRBD1 is a possible D gene (5 bases). This CDR3 region has 14 residues. Trimming removed 4 bases from V and 5 bases from J, with 12 bases in between. Germline CDR1 reads MNHEY; CDR2 reads SVGEGT. This chain's CDR3 is CASSSGQWDNEQFF. CDR3 nucleotide sequence: TGTGCCAGCAGTTCCGGACAATGGGACAATGAGCAGTTCTTC.

The rearrangement uses TRBV2 and TRBJ2-7; 7 bases align to TRBD1. The CDR3 is 14 amino acids. With V trimmed by 6 bases and J by 3 bases, 8 bases remained unmatched. The germline gives CDR1 SNHLY, CDR2 FYNNEI. The CDR3 reads CASRPQGESYEQYF. In DNA, the CDR3 is TGTGCCAGCAGGCCTCAGGGGGAGAGCTACGAGCAGTACTTC.

This rearrangement joins TRBV4-2 to TRBJ2-7; 7 positions match TRBD2. The CDR3 consists of 15 residues. Germline CDR1 LGHNA, CDR2 YNFKEQ. V lost 0 bases to trimming and J lost 1 base; unmatched junction nucleotides: 3. CDR3 in amino acids: CASSQEGGMSYEQYF. In DNA, the CDR3 is TGTGCCAGCAGCCAAGAGGGGGGGATGTCCTACGAGCAGTACTTC.

The table lists this clonotype with many counts. The chain couples TRBV6-2 or TRBV6-3 to TRBJ2-1; D might be TRBD2 (7 bases). The germline gives CDR1 MNHEY, CDR2 SVGEGT. Trimming shortened V by 2 bases and J by 6 bases, and 14 bases separated the two germline ends. The length of the CDR3 is 15 residues. CDR3 DNA: TGTGCCAGCAGTTACATCCCGGGGGGCTCCAATGAGCAGTTCTTC. Translating gives CASSYIPGGSNEQFF.

In this sample, this clonotype turned up a few times. V and J are TRBV20-1 and TRBJ1-5; D gene ambiguous. This CDR3 spans 15 amino acids. V dropped 0 bases and J dropped 4 bases, with 13 bases sitting between them. In germline, CDR1 is DFQATT, CDR2 SNEGSKA (reference sequence). The CDR3 here is CSARDLRTGNQPQHF. CDR3 DNA: TGCAGTGCTAGAGATCTCCGGACGGGAAATCAGCCCCAGCATTTT.

The rearrangement joins TRBV5-6 to TRBJ2-1, with 8 nucleotides matching TRBD2. The CDR3 covers 16 residues. Unmatched junction bases numbered 10, after V lost 2 bases and J lost 6 bases. Looked up from germline, CDR1 is SGHDT and CDR2 is YYEEEE. The CDR3 DNA reads as TGTGCCAGCAGCTTTTTCTCGGGGGGGACGGCCAATGAGCAGTTCTTC. It specifies CASSFFSGGTANEQFF.

This clonotype showed up just a few times. The chain combines TRBV7-8 with TRBJ1-6, with D possibly being TRBD1 (6 bases). Per the germline V gene, CDR1 is SGHVS and CDR2 is FQNEAQ. This CDR3 is 15 amino acids long. V was shortened by 4 bases and J by 10 bases, with 17 bases between the two germline ends. CDR3 protein: CASSYRTAIDSPLHF. The CDR3 coding sequence is TGTGCCAGCAGCTACCGGACAGCCATCGACTCACCCCTCCACTTT.

The V gene is TRBV28, the J gene TRBJ2-2; D is possibly TRBD2 (5 bases). The length of the CDR3 is 15 residues. CDR1 MDHEN and CDR2 SYDVKM come from the germline V gene. Trimming stripped 5 bases from V and 6 bases from J, with 16 bases between. CDR3 amino acids: CASSRASKWPGELFF. The CDR3 DNA is TGTGCCAGCAGTCGAGCTAGCAAGTGGCCCGGGGAGCTGTTTTTT.

Here the CDR3 DNA reads TGTGCCAGCAGCCAAGAAGTGTCTAGCGGGGGGGTGGAGACCCAGTACTTC. This translates into CASSQEVSSGGVETQYF. This chain joins TRBV4-2 and TRBJ2-5, with 12 bases aligning to TRBD2. CDR1 and CDR2 from the germline V gene are LGHNA and YNFKEQ. The V gene end was trimmed by 0 bases and the J gene end by 5 bases; junction bases not matched to a gene: 7. The length of the CDR3 is 17 residues.

The chain combines TRBV20-1 with TRBJ2-5; possibly TRBD1 or TRBD2 for D (5 bases each). The germline gives CDR1 DFQATT, CDR2 SNEGSKA (reference sequence). Trimming left V 3 bases short and J 4 bases short, with 9 bases between. This CDR3 comprises 12 residues. In DNA, the CDR3 is TGCAGTGCTAGCGGGGCGCTAGAGACCCAGTACTTC. Its protein product is CSASGALETQYF.

Only one count was recorded for this clonotype. The gene calls are TRBV29-1 and TRBJ2-3; 8 bases are shared with TRBD2. The CDR3 totals 14 residues. V shed 3 bases and J 3 bases; nucleotides not matched to a gene: 5. Germline values: CDR1 SQVTM, CDR2 ANQGSEA. The CDR3 loop is CSVDLAGRTDTQYF. The CDR3, as DNA: TGCAGCGTTGATTTAGCGGGGAGAACAGATACGCAGTATTTT.

V and J are TRBV27 and TRBJ1-3; weak D call: TRBD1 (5 bases). The CDR3 runs 16 residues. Trimming removed 5 bases at V and 0 bases at J, with 14 bases between. Germline V lookup: CDR1 MNHEY, CDR2 SMNVEV (reference sequence). For the CDR3, the DNA is TGTGCCAGCAGTCCTGGCGGGGGACTCTCTGGAAACACCATATATTTT. Protein product: CASSPGGGLSGNTIYF.

CDR3 DNA: TGCGCCAGCAGCTCAGGGGCCCCGGGGGGCACTGAAGCTTTCTTT. It is translated as CASSSGAPGGTEAFF. V and J are TRBV5-1 and TRBJ1-1, with D maybe TRBD1 (6 bases). Germline values: CDR1 SGHRS, CDR2 YFSETQ. The V gene lost 3 bases and the J gene lost 4 bases, with 16 bases spanning the gap. The CDR3 totals 15 residues.

This clonotype showed up just a few times. The chain carries TRBV15 and TRBJ2-3; TRBD2 matches 8 bases. The CDR3 has 18 residues. V shed 3 bases, J shed 2 bases, and the junction held 13 bases outside the gene matches. CDR1 LNHNV and CDR2 YYDKDF come from the germline V gene (reference sequence). The CDR3 spells CATSSRVGAGENTDTQYF. CDR3 in DNA: TGTGCCACCAGCAGCCGAGTAGGAGCGGGAGAGAACACAGATACGCAGTATTTT.

This clonotype showed up just a few times. The chain uses TRBV5-1 and TRBJ2-4; 7 bases are a match to TRBD1. Germline values: CDR1 SGHRS, CDR2 YFSETQ. The CDR3 covers 17 residues. Trimming cost V 4 bases and J 0 bases; bases outside gene matches: 10. CDR3 amino acids: CASSTTYRGRAKNIQYF. The CDR3 DNA sequence: TGCGCCAGCAGCACAACTTACAGGGGAAGAGCCAAAAACATTCAGTACTTC.

At least ten counts were recorded for this clonotype. The chain is built from TRBV28 and TRBJ1-3; D perhaps matches TRBD1 (5 bases). V was clipped by 8 bases and J by 4 bases, with 9 bases between them. The CDR3 covers 12 residues. Germline V gene lookup returns CDR1 MDHEN and CDR2 SYDVKM. CDR3 DNA: TGTGCCAGCTTTCGGGGGGGAAACACCATATATTTT. Residues: CASFRGGNTIYF.

This clonotype was detected only a few times. The V and J genes are TRBV7-3 and TRBJ2-2, with D possibly TRBD2 on 5 matching bases. Between the trimmed V and J ends, which lost 10 bases and 1 base, there was a span of 10 bases. The CDR3 has 13 amino acids. Germline values: CDR1 SGHTA, CDR2 FQGTGA. CDR3: CATSGENTGELFF. The CDR3 DNA sequence: TGTGCCACCTCCGGGGAGAACACCGGGGAGCTGTTTTTT. The full variable domain, with the rest looked up from reference TRBV7-3 and TRBJ2-2, is GAGVSQTPSNKVTEKGKYVELRCDPISGHTALYWYRQSLGQGPEFLIYFQGTGAADDSGLPNDRFFAVRPEGSVSTLKIQRTERGDSAVYLCATSGENTGELFFGEGSRLTVL.

This clonotype has just a few counts. The chain links TRBV29-1 to TRBJ2-5, with TRBD2 matching over 9 bases. Germline V gene lookup returns CDR1 SQVTM and CDR2 ANQGSEA. The CDR3 spans 14 residues. V was clipped by 7 bases and J by 5 bases; unmatched bases: 11. The CDR3 loop reads CSGFRRGGLETQYF. The DNA for the CDR3 is TGCAGCGGTTTTCGGCGGGGGGGCCTTGAGACCCAGTACTTC.

In its sample, this clonotype was seen a few times. This chain uses TRBV12-3 or TRBV12-4 with TRBJ2-3, with D perhaps TRBD1 (6 bases). The CDR3 totals 16 residues. Trimming removed 2 bases from V and 1 base from J, with 13 bases in between. The CDR3 region has the DNA TGTGCCAGCAGTTTACTCGCAGGGGACGGCACAGATACGCAGTATTTT. As protein: CASSLLAGDGTDTQYF.

This clonotype was counted only a few times. The chain joins TRBV11-2 to TRBJ1-1; 11 bases are a match to TRBD1. The V gene end was trimmed by 3 bases and the J gene end by 7 bases; junction bases not matched to a gene: 10. Germline values: CDR1 SGHAT, CDR2 FQNNGV. This CDR3 has 16 amino acids. CDR3 sequence reads: CASSLVRDRGKIEAFF. In nucleotides, the CDR3 is TGTGCCAGCAGCTTGGTCCGGGACAGGGGGAAAATTGAAGCTTTCTTT. Filled out from reference TRBV11-2 and TRBJ1-1, the complete variable domain reads EAGVAQSPRYKIIEKRQSVAFWCNPISGHATLYWYQQILGQGPKLLIQFQNNGVVDDSQLPKDRFSAERLKGVDSTLKIQPAKLEDSAVYLCASSLVRDRGKIEAFFGQGTRLTVV.